These 15 T cell receptor beta chains were sequenced from one sample in a study of T cell repertoires in cytomegalovirus infection. MiXCR was run by TCRdb on the reads, yielding one entry per CDR3 protein. The sample consists of under 130,000 distinct CDR3 sequences, roughly 39% of them appearing once. These receptors' targets are unknown. This material consisted of CD8+ T cells from cultured PBMCs, taken from culture after CMV antigen stimulation. The receptors were sampled from a human donor in good health (CMV status not recorded). Some clones in this sample may be carry-over from other donors' samples.

The chain has TRBV27 and TRBJ1-1; 8 bases match TRBD1. This CDR3 has 18 residues. Germline-derived CDR1 and CDR2 are MNHEY and SMNVEV (reference sequence). Trimming took 3 bases from V and 1 from J; bases not matched to a gene: 13. The CDR3 nucleotides are TGTGCCAGCAGTTTCCCCCCCCGCACAGGGGGGGCGAACACTGAAGCTTTCTTT. Protein: CASSFPPRTGGANTEAFF.

This chain uses TRBV2 with TRBJ2-2; unclear D gene. V dropped 9 bases and J dropped 6 bases, with 8 bases sitting between them. Looked up from germline, CDR1 is SNHLY and CDR2 is FYNNEI. The CDR3 contains 11 residues. CDR3 nucleotides: TGTGCCAGACAATTCGCCGGGGAGCTGTTTTTT. As protein: CARQFAGELFF.

This clonotype was observed a handful of times. J is TRBJ1-1 and V is TRBV19, with 7 bases fitting TRBD1. The CDR3 has 15 amino acids. Germline CDR1 LNHDA, CDR2 SQIVND (reference sequence). V shed 5 bases and J 4 bases; nucleotides not matched to a gene: 10. In nucleotides, the CDR3 is TGTGCCAGTAGTCTTCAAACCCCAGGGGGCACTGAAGCTTTCTTT. Encoded protein: CASSLQTPGGTEAFF.

The sample holds a few counts of this clonotype. The chain employs TRBV20-1 and TRBJ2-3, with 7 bases lining up with TRBD1. There are 20 residues in the CDR3. The germline CDR1 and CDR2 sequences are DFQATT and SNEGSKA (reference sequence). Losses at the gene ends were 0 bases for V and 3 bases for J; bases not matched to a gene: 21. CDR3 DNA sequence: TGCAGTGCTAGAGAATCGGGACAGCCAACCACCCGTAGAGGAACAGATACGCAGTATTTT. The encoded protein is CSARESGQPTTRRGTDTQYF.

The chain combines TRBV29-1 with TRBJ1-2, with 9 bases lining up with TRBD1. Germline loops: CDR1 SQVTM, CDR2 ANQGSEA. V lost 1 base, J lost 4 bases, and 22 bases stayed unmatched. The length of the CDR3 is 20 residues. CDR3 amino acids: CSVEGPQGVPGQGVPYGYTF. As DNA, the CDR3 is TGCAGCGTTGAAGGGCCCCAGGGTGTCCCGGGACAGGGAGTCCCCTATGGCTACACCTTC.

The chain has TRBV7-6 and TRBJ1-4; D ambiguous. V was cut by 3 bases and J by 7 bases, with 18 bases left in between. The germline CDR1 and CDR2 sequences are SGHVS and FNYEAQ. The CDR3 is made up of 16 amino acids. The CDR3 DNA reads TGTGCCAGCAGCTTTTTTCGCCCGACTTCGGGTGAAAAACTGTTTTTT. It codes for CASSFFRPTSGEKLFF.

The V and J genes are TRBV29-1 and TRBJ1-1, with D uncertain. The V gene's germline CDR1 is SQVTM and CDR2 ANQGSEA. The ends were cut back, 3 bases at V and 4 bases at J, with 9 bases in the middle. CDR3 length: 12 amino acids. CDR3 in DNA: TGCAGCGTTGAGGACGGGAGCACTGAAGCTTTCTTT. Translation gives CSVEDGSTEAFF.

The chain carries TRBV4-1 and TRBJ1-3, with TRBD1 as a possible D gene (5 bases). Per germline, CDR1 MGHRA and CDR2 YSYEKL. The V gene lost 2 bases and the J gene lost 0 bases, with 8 bases spanning the gap. The CDR3 extends over 15 amino acids. CDR3 sequence reads: CASSQLGLSGNTIYF. DNA of the CDR3: TGCGCCAGCAGCCAATTGGGGCTCTCTGGAAACACCATATATTTT.

On this clonotype itself: A much larger clone lies a single base off, so this may be a read error. The genes are TRBV6-8 and TRBJ1-4; 9 bases are a match to TRBD1. Germline CDR1 and CDR2: MNHGY and SAAAGT. CDR3 size: 14 residues. The V gene end was trimmed by 5 bases and the J gene end by 4 bases; junction bases not matched to a gene: 2. The CDR3 DNA reads as TGTGCCAGCAGTGGGACAGGGTATAATGAAAAACTGTTTTTT. Its protein product is CASSGTGYNEKLFF.

The rearrangement links TRBV2 to TRBJ1-6; D gene ambiguous. V was trimmed by 6 bases and J by 3 bases, leaving 15 bases between them. This CDR3 is 16 amino acids long. Germline lookup yields CDR1 SNHLY and CDR2 FYNNEI. The CDR3 sequence: CASSPTVKGYNSPLHF. For the CDR3, the DNA is TGTGCCAGCAGCCCTACAGTGAAAGGCTATAATTCACCCCTCCACTTT.

V and J are TRBV12-3 or TRBV12-4 and TRBJ1-1, with 7 bases lining up with TRBD1. The V gene end was trimmed by 6 bases and the J gene end by 10 bases; junction bases not matched to a gene: 2. CDR3 length: 10 residues. The CDR3 bases are TGTGCCAGCAGACGGGACAGAGCTTTCTTT. Translated, it gives CASRRDRAFF.

This clonotype was detected only once. CDR3 nucleotide sequence: TGTGCCAGCAGCCCGTGGGGCGAAAAGATCCAGTACTTC. Its protein is CASSPWGEKIQYF. The V call is TRBV7-6, the J call TRBJ2-5; D perhaps matches TRBD1 (5 bases). The CDR3 has 13 residues. Trimming took off 5 bases at V and 10 bases at J, with 17 bases between the two ends. The germline V gene has CDR1 SGHVS and CDR2 FNYEAQ.

The chain recombines TRBV7-6 with TRBJ2-1, with D possibly being TRBD2 (6 bases). V lost 5 bases and J lost 4, with 15 bases in between. CDR3 length: 15 amino acids. Germline V gene sequence: CDR1 SGHVS, CDR2 FNYEAQ. The CDR3 nucleotides read TGTGCCAGCAGCCCAGGTCCGACTAGATACAATGAGCAGTTCTTC. Its protein product is CASSPGPTRYNEQFF.

This clonotype showed up many times. The chain couples TRBV20-1 to TRBJ2-5; tentatively, D is TRBD2 (5 bases). The CDR3 is 18 amino acids. V was clipped by 0 bases and J by 0 bases, with 20 bases between them. Germline V lookup: CDR1 DFQATT, CDR2 SNEGSKA (reference sequence). The CDR3 spells CSAREPPTRAGYQETQYF. CDR3 bases: TGCAGTGCTAGAGAACCCCCTACTAGGGCGGGTTACCAAGAGACCCAGTACTTC.

This clonotype has more than one count but fewer than ten. V and J are TRBV7-6 and TRBJ2-7, with D tentatively TRBD1 or TRBD2 (6 bases each). The V gene's germline CDR1 is SGHVS and CDR2 FNYEAQ. The CDR3 extends over 13 amino acids. Trimming removed 6 bases from V and 6 bases from J, with 15 bases in between. The CDR3 sequence is CASSPRGGLEQYF. The CDR3 DNA follows: TGTGCCAGCAGTCCACGAGGGGGGCTCGAGCAGTACTTC.